The clone carrying this T cell receptor beta chain has more than one count but fewer than ten. This sample was taken from a study of T cells after yellow fever vaccination. The germline gives CDR1 DFQATT, CDR2 SNEGSKA (reference sequence). V was cut by 6 bases and J by 1 base, with 11 bases left in between. This CDR3 has 13 amino acids. In making TCR cDNA, 5'RACE template switching added a universal primer site and UMIs to it. MiXCR was run by TCRdb on the 5' RACE reads, yielding one entry per CDR3 protein. The sample records about 220,000 distinct CDR3 sequences, 3% to 3.5% being singletons. The input for sequencing was CD4+ T cells sorted from PBMCs, taken 10 days after the yellow fever booster vaccination. V and J are TRBV20-1 and TRBJ2-3, with no clear D. This TCR was sampled from a young man who received the YFV17D yellow fever vaccine. The CDR3 region is CSAPGLGTDTQYF. As DNA, the CDR3 is TGCAGTGCCCCGGGTCTGGGCACAGATACGCAGTATTTT.